This T cell receptor beta chain derives from a study of shared clonotypes between healthy human individuals. Trimming took 5 bases from V and 7 from J; bases not matched to a gene: 16. The germline V gene encodes CDR1 GTSNPN and CDR2 SVGIG (reference sequence). The CDR3 loop spans 17 amino acids. About this clone itself: Its antigen is still unknown.

Sequencing was performed with immunoSEQ multiplex PCR; in TCRdb, only in-frame clones are kept and a portion is missing. This sample carries 2 million to 2.5 million clones, around 95% of them seen once, and the ten largest clones take roughly 0.13%. Study-wide results and caveats: Shared across a few donors were 4% to 6% of the naive CD4 clonotypes. The study found lower generation probabilities in non-shared clonotypes than in those shared by all four donors. Larger estimated richness was generally seen in naive subsets than in memory subsets.

The TCR originated in a man aged 18-30 years in good health. The specimen sequenced was naive CD4+ T cells sorted from blood. Subset specified: CD45RA+ positively selected. The J gene is TRBJ2-2, the V gene TRBV30, with 10 bases fitting TRBD2. CDR3 DNA: TGTGCCTGGGGCCTCGACGGAGCGGGAGGGCAAGTCGGGGAGCTGTTTTTT. Translating gives CAWGLDGAGGQVGELFF. Together with reference TRBV30 and TRBJ2-2, the CDR3 gives the full variable domain: SQTIHQWPATLVQPVGSPLSLECTVEGTSNPNLYWYRQAAGRGLQLLFYSVGIGQISSEVPQNLSASRPQDRQFILSSKKLLLSDSGFYLCAWGLDGAGGQVGELFFGEGSRLTVL.